This T cell receptor beta chain comes out of a study of molecular identifiers for immune sequencing clone quantification. In this sample, this clonotype turned up a few times. Its antigen is undetermined. Study results and caveats: Sizes of clones that are highly expanded could be underestimated (if identical TCR molecules share a barcode).

The CDR3 has 17 residues. The V gene end was trimmed by 1 base and the J gene end by 0 bases; junction bases not matched to a gene: 2. Germline V gives CDR1 SGHVS, CDR2 FNYEAQ. Using its own MiXCR run on the PCR reads, TCRdb lists one record per CDR3 protein. This repertoire shows approximately 100,000 distinct CDR3 sequences, 36% found once; its top ten account for around 4.2%. The sample taken for sequencing was naive CD8+ T cells from blood, with Jurkat cell RNA spiked in. Stated subset: FACS-sorted CD8+CD4-CCR7+CD45RA+ naive T cells. The clonotype was recovered from a human donor in good health. Some libraries in this study had Jurkat cell RNA spiked in. The chain links TRBV7-6 to TRBJ2-7; 14 bases fit TRBD2. CDR3 sequence: CASSLGGTSGSSYEQYF. The CDR3 DNA follows: TGTGCCAGCAGCTTAGGAGGGACTAGCGGGAGCTCCTACGAGCAGTACTTC.